A single T cell receptor (beta chain) is shown here with its context. Its antigen is currently unknown. Some clones are missing from TCRdb's copy, which holds only in-frame ones; the method was immunoSEQ multiplex PCR. The sample has about 60,000 clones; around 90% are singletons. Sampling times: baseline, cycle 4 day 1, cycle 7 day 1. This record belongs to a study of OX40 agonist ivuxolimab in advanced cancers. Notes on the study in general: Individuals who were partial responders at 0.1-3.0 mg/kg had clonal expansion that ranked among the lowest. Some nonresponders likewise displayed low normalized T-cell clonal expansion.

V dropped 0 bases and J dropped 6 bases, with 6 bases sitting between them. The CDR3 runs to 12 residues. Germline V gene data show CDR1 as SGHAT and CDR2 as FQNNGV. The chain combines TRBV11-2 with TRBJ2-7, with D maybe TRBD1 (5 bases). The sequence derives from an adult with an advanced solid tumor such as melanoma, head and neck, liver or kidney cancer. The specimen comprised CD4+ or CD8+ T cells sorted from blood, sampled in a trial of the OX40 agonist ivuxolimab. The CDR3 region is CASSLDRAEQYF. The CDR3 DNA reads as TGTGCCAGCAGCTTAGACAGGGCCGAGCAGTACTTC.